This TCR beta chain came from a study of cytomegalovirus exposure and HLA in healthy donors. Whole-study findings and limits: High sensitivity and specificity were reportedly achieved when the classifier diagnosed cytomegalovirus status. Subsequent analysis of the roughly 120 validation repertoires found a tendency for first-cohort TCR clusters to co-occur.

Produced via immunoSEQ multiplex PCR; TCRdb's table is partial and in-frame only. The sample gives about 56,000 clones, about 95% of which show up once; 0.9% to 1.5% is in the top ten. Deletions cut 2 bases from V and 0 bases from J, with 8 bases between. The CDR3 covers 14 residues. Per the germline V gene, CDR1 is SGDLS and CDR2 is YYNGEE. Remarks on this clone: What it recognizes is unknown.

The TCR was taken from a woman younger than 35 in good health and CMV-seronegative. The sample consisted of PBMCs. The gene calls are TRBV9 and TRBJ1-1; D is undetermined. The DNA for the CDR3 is TGTGCCAGCAGCGTTTCGTCCGTGAACACTGAAGCTTTCTTT. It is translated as CASSVSSVNTEAFF. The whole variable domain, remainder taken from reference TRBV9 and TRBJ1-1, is DSGVTQTPKHLITATGQRVTLRCSPRSGDLSVYWYQQSLDQGLQFLIQYYNGEERAKGNILERFSAQQFPDLHSELNLSSLELGDSALYFCASSVSSVNTEAFFGQGTRLTVV.